A selection of T cell receptor beta chains follows, all from one sample in a study of T cells after yellow fever vaccination. Each CDR3 protein is one row after TCRdb ran MiXCR on the 5' RACE reads. The data contain over 300,000 distinct CDR3 sequences, roughly 6.8% of them singletons. This sample comprised PBMCs, obtained 45 days after the first yellow fever vaccination. These receptors originate from a man younger than 35 who received the YFV17D yellow fever vaccine. Each CDR3 is given with its conserved first and last residue. A D gene is named only where the DNA matches it firmly. Expanded clones are given a class, and other clones once, few, many or no size at all.

v_call	d_call	j_call	clone_size	cdr3_nt	cdr3_aa
TRBV29-1	TRBD2	TRBJ2-1	few	TGCAGCGTTGTCTGGGGGAGGGGCAATGAGCAGTTCTTC	CSVVWGRGNEQFF
TRBV7-3	-	TRBJ2-2	-	TGTGCCAGCAGACGCGGACGGGGCACCTGGGAGCTGTTTTTT	CASRRGRGTWELFF
TRBV5-6	-	TRBJ1-1	many	TGTGCCAGCAGCTTATACACTGAAGCTTTCTTT	CASSLYTEAFF
TRBV11-2	TRBD1	TRBJ1-5	few	TGTGCCAGCAGCTCGACAGGGGTATTGGGTCAGCCCCAGCATTTT	CASSSTGVLGQPQHF
TRBV6-4	TRBD2	TRBJ2-1	-	TGTGCCAGCAGTGACTCTGGCGGGGGGGGTTTCAATGAGCAGTTCTTC	CASSDSGGGGFNEQFF
TRBV5-4	-	TRBJ2-5	few	TGTGCCAGCAGCTTGGAGACCTTAGCGGCGGAGACCCAGTACTTC	CASSLETLAAETQYF
TRBV5-1	-	TRBJ2-2	few	TGCGCCAGCAGCTTAGGGCCCCGGGTGAACACCGGGGAGCTGTTTTTT	CASSLGPRVNTGELFF
TRBV4-1	-	TRBJ1-1	few	TGCGCCAGCAGCCATACGTTGGAGGACCCTTTCTTT	CASSHTLEDPFF
TRBV30	-	TRBJ1-1	many	TGTGCCTGGAGTGTACAGGAGGCAGCTTTCTTT	CAWSVQEAAFF
TRBV2	TRBD2	TRBJ2-7	-	TGTGCCAGCAGGCCTCGGGAGGCAAACCCCTACGAGCAGTACTTC	CASRPREANPYEQYF
TRBV4-1	-	TRBJ2-7	few	TGCGCCAGCAGCCACCGAGGACAGTCCTACGAGCAGTACTTC	CASSHRGQSYEQYF
TRBV10-3	-	TRBJ2-5	-	TGTGCCATCAGTGAGGGATACCAAGAGACCCAGTACTTC	CAISEGYQETQYF
TRBV20-1	TRBD1	TRBJ1-1	few	TGCAGTGCTAGAGATCCTCGCCAGGGGGGATACACTGAAGCTTTCTTT	CSARDPRQGGYTEAFF
TRBV10-3	-	TRBJ2-1	-	TGTGCCATCAGTTTCGGAAATGAGCAGTTCTTC	CAISFGNEQFF
TRBV10-3	-	TRBJ1-2	few	TGTGCCATCAGTGACAGACCGAACTATGGCTACACCTTC	CAISDRPNYGYTF
TRBV29-1	-	TRBJ1-5	many	TGCAGCGTTGGTTGGGTGGATCAGCCCCAGCATTTT	CSVGWVDQPQHF
TRBV4-3	TRBD1	TRBJ2-3	few	TGCGCCAGCAGCCGAGGGACAGGGACAGATACGCAGTATTTT	CASSRGTGTDTQYF
TRBV29-1	-	TRBJ2-7	many	TGCAGCGTCCAAGGACTGGTCTACGAGCAGTACTTC	CSVQGLVYEQYF
TRBV24-1	-	TRBJ2-2	few	TGTGCCACCAGTGATTTCGCTGGCAGGGGACCCGGGGAGCTGTTTTTT	CATSDFAGRGPGELFF
TRBV5-6	-	TRBJ1-2	many	TGTGCCAGCAGTCCCTTAGCGGTTGGAGGGGTCTACACCTTC	CASSPLAVGGVYTF
TRBV5-4	TRBD1	TRBJ2-3	-	TGTGCCAGCAGCTTGACGGGACAGGGGATCTCCGGGGGGCAGTATTTT	CASSLTGQGISGGQYF
TRBV5-1	TRBD2	TRBJ2-3	-	TGCGCCAGCAGCTTGGCCAGCGGGGGGGCTAGCACAGATACGCAGTATTTT	CASSLASGGASTDTQYF
TRBV18	TRBD2	TRBJ2-1	few	TGTGCCAGCTCACCCCCCCCTCGCGGACTAGCCTCGGAGGAGCAGTTCTTC	CASSPPPRGLASEEQFF
TRBV12-3/TRBV12-4	TRBD2	TRBJ2-7	many	TGTGCCAGCAGTTTACTAGCGGGGGGGCTGTACTTC	CASSLLAGGLYF
TRBV7-9	TRBD2	TRBJ2-7	-	TGTGCCAGCAGCTCAGCGGGGGCAAGTAGGGAGCAGTACTTC	CASSSAGASREQYF
TRBV19	-	TRBJ2-3	few	TGTGCCAGTAGTGGCTATGGCGTTCCCACAGATACGCAGTATTTT	CASSGYGVPTDTQYF
TRBV10-3	TRBD1	TRBJ2-7	-	TGTGCCATCAGTGAGCCGGGACAGGGGGCCTACGAGCAGTACTTC	CAISEPGQGAYEQYF
TRBV5-1	TRBD2	TRBJ2-5	many	TGCGCCAGCAGCCCGCTGGGGGGGAGGCAAGAGACCCAGTACTTC	CASSPLGGRQETQYF
TRBV5-1	-	TRBJ1-1	few	TGCGCCAGCAGCACCCCCGAGCGATTTGAAGCTTTCTTT	CASSTPERFEAFF
TRBV29-1	TRBD1	TRBJ2-1	few	TGCAGCGTTGCCGGGACAGGGTACAATGAGCAGTTCTTC	CSVAGTGYNEQFF
TRBV3-1	TRBD2	TRBJ2-2	many	TGTGCCAGCAGCCAAATACTAGCGGGAAACACCGGGGAGCTGTTTTTT	CASSQILAGNTGELFF
TRBV4-2	TRBD2	TRBJ2-7	-	TGTGCCAGCAGCCAGTGGGGCGGGGGGCCCTACGAGCAGTACTTC	CASSQWGGGPYEQYF
TRBV5-1	-	TRBJ1-1	few	TGCGCCAGCATGACAGTATCTAACACTGAAGCTTTCTTT	CASMTVSNTEAFF
TRBV5-1	TRBD2	TRBJ2-5	few	TGCGCCAGCAGCCCGAGACTAGCGGGGGCGGGGGAGACCCAGTACTTC	CASSPRLAGAGETQYF
TRBV7-9	-	TRBJ2-3	few	TGTGCCAGCAGCTTCGGCGCGGCAGATACGCAGTATTTT	CASSFGAADTQYF
TRBV7-9	TRBD1	TRBJ1-2	few	TGTGCCAGCAGCTTAAGTTTGACAGGGGGAAGCTATGGCTACACCTTC	CASSLSLTGGSYGYTF
TRBV3-1	-	TRBJ2-2	few	TGTGCCAGCAGAGCGGAATTGGGAGACACCGGGGAGCTGTTTTTT	CASRAELGDTGELFF
TRBV2	-	TRBJ2-2	many	TGTGCCAGCAGTGTCGATTACACCGGGGAGCTGTTTTTT	CASSVDYTGELFF
TRBV12-3/TRBV12-4	TRBD2	TRBJ2-3	few	TGTGCCAGCAGCGGACTAGCGGCCACAGATACGCAGTATTTT	CASSGLAATDTQYF
TRBV28	-	TRBJ1-1	-	TGTGCCAGCAGTACTAGGGTGGCGAGCACTGAAGCTTTCTTT	CASSTRVASTEAFF
TRBV12-5	-	TRBJ1-1	-	TGTGCTAGTGGTTTGGAACCCGGGTCTGAAGCTTTCTTT	CASGLEPGSEAFF
TRBV30	TRBD2	TRBJ2-1	-	TGTGCCTGGAGTGGCGGGGGGTCGGAGGTTGAGCAGTTCTTC	CAWSGGGSEVEQFF
TRBV5-4	-	TRBJ2-7	-	TGTGCCAGCAGCTTGGGGAACTCCTACGAGCAGTACTTC	CASSLGNSYEQYF
TRBV7-2	-	TRBJ2-3	few	TGTGCCAGCAGCGCGCGACCTAGCACAGATACGCAGTATTTT	CASSARPSTDTQYF
TRBV7-6	TRBD2	TRBJ2-1	many	TGTGCCAGCAGCTTAGACCGAGCGGGGGCTTACAATGAGCAGTTCTTC	CASSLDRAGAYNEQFF
TRBV2	TRBD1	TRBJ1-1	few	TGTGCCAGCAGCCGACCGGACAGGGACACTGAAGCTTTCTTT	CASSRPDRDTEAFF
TRBV5-1	-	TRBJ2-5	-	TGCGCCAGCAGCTTGGCCATGGCCGCACAAGAGACCCAGTACTTC	CASSLAMAAQETQYF
TRBV18	-	TRBJ2-3	few	TGTGCCAGCCGACCGGTCCGCGGTGGGTATCCAGATACGCAGTATTTT	CASRPVRGGYPDTQYF
TRBV27	TRBD1	TRBJ2-7	few	TGTGCCAGCAGCCCCACAAGGGACAGGGTCGTCAACGAGCAGTACTTC	CASSPTRDRVVNEQYF
TRBV7-3	TRBD2	TRBJ2-3	many	TGTGCCAGCAGACGGACTAGCGGGGGGACAGATACGCAGTATTTT	CASRRTSGGTDTQYF
TRBV5-1	TRBD1	TRBJ1-1	few	TGCGCCAGCAGCTTGGGGGACAGGGGGTTTCCTGAAGCTTTCTTT	CASSLGDRGFPEAFF
TRBV6-2/TRBV6-3	-	TRBJ2-7	-	TGTGCCAGCAGTTACCCCGTCTCCTACGAGCAGTACTTC	CASSYPVSYEQYF
TRBV6-5	-	TRBJ1-2	-	TGTGCCAGCAGTTACTCGAGGGTTTCGGGGTTTGGCTACACCTTC	CASSYSRVSGFGYTF
TRBV7-2	-	TRBJ1-6	-	TGTGCCAGCAGCCCAGCATGGGATTCACCCCTCCACTTT	CASSPAWDSPLHF
TRBV12-3/TRBV12-4	TRBD2	TRBJ2-5	few	TGTGCCAGCTCCAACTTCCTAGCGGGGGAAGAGACCCAGTACTTC	CASSNFLAGEETQYF